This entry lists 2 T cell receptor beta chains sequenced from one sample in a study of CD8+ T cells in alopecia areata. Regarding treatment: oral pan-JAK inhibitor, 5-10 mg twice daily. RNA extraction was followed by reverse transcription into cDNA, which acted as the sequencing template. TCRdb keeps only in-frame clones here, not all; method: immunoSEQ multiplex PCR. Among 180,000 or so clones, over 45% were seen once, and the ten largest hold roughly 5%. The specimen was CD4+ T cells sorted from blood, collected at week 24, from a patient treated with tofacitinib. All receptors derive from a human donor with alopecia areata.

CDR3 nucleotides: TGTGCCAGCAGCTTATCGAGGCCTACAAACATTCAGTACTTC. Protein product: CASSLSRPTNIQYF. V is TRBV7-2 and J is TRBJ2-4; D remains unclear. This CDR3 comprises 14 residues. Germline lookup yields CDR1 SGHTA and CDR2 FQGNSA. V gave up 2 bases and J gave up 6 bases, with 11 bases separating them.

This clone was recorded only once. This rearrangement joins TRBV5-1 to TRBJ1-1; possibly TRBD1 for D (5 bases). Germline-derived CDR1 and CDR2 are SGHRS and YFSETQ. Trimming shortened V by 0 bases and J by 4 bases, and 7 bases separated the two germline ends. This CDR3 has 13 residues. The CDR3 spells CASSLEGATEAFF. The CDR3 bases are TGCGCCAGCAGCTTGGAAGGGGCCACTGAAGCTTTCTTT.